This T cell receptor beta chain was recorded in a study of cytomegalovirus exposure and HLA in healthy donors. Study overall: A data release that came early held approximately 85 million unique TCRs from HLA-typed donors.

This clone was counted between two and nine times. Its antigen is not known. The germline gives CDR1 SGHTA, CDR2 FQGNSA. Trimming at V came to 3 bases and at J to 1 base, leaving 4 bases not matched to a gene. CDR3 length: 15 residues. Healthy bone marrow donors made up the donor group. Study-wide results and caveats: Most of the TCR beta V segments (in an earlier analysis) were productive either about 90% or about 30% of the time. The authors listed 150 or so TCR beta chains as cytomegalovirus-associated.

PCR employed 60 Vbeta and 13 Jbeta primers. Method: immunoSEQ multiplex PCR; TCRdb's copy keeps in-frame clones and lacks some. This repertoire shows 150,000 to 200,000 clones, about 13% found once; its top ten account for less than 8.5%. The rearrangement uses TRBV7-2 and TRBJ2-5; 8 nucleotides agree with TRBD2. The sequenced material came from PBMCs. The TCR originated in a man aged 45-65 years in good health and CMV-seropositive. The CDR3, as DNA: TGTGCCAGCAGCTTTGGGCGGGGGGCCCAAGAGACCCAGTACTTC. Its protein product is CASSFGRGAQETQYF.